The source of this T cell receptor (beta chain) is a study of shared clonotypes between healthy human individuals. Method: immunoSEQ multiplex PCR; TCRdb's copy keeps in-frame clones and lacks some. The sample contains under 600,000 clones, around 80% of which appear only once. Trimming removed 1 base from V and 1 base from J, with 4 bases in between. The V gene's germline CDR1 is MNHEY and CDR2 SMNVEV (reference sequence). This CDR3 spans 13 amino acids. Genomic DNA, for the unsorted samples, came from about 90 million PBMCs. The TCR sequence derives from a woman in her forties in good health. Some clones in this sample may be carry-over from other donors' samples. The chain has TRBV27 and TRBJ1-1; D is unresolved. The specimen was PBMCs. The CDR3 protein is CASSLLANTEAFF. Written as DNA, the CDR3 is TGTGCCAGCAGTTTATTGGCGAACACTGAAGCTTTCTTT.